This T cell receptor beta chain is from a study of cytomegalovirus exposure and HLA in healthy donors. Broader study findings: As a later analysis showed, a missense DCLRE1C variant was linked to trimming of TCR beta V- and J-genes.

A note on this clone: Antigen: not known.

Germline-derived CDR1 and CDR2 are SGDLS and YYNGEE. CDR3 size: 16 residues. V lost 0 bases to trimming and J lost 1 base, with 13 bases between them. Primers: 60 Vbeta forward and 13 Jbeta reverse. The data were produced by immunoSEQ multiplex PCR, yet TCRdb's version contains in-frame clones alone and is incomplete. The repertoire holds 55,000 to 75,000 clones, with 80% to 90% as singletons. The receptor was isolated from a man aged 18 to 29 in good health and CMV-seronegative. This chain links TRBV9 with TRBJ1-1; no firm D call. Material: PBMCs. The CDR3 loop is CASSVAPFGGNTEAFF. The CDR3, as DNA: TGTGCCAGCAGCGTAGCTCCCTTTGGCGGGAACACTGAAGCTTTCTTT. The full variable domain, completed using reference TRBV9 and TRBJ1-1, is DSGVTQTPKHLITATGQRVTLRCSPRSGDLSVYWYQQSLDQGLQFLIQYYNGEERAKGNILERFSAQQFPDLHSELNLSSLELGDSALYFCASSVAPFGGNTEAFFGQGTRLTVV.